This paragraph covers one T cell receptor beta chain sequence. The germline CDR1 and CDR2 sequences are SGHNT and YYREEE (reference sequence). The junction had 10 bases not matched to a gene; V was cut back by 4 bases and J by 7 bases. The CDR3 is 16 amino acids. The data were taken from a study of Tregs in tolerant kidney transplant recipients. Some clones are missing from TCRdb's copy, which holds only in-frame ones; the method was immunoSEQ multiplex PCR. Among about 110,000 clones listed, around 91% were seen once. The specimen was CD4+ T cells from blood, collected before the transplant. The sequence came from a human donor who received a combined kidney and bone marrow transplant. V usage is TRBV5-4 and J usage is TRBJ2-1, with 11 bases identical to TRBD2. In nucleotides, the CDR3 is TGTGCCAGCAGCACCTTAGCGGGAGGGCGGGTGAATGAGCAGTTCTTC. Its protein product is CASSTLAGGRVNEQFF.